This is a list of T cell receptor beta chains from one sample in a study of cytomegalovirus exposure and HLA in healthy donors. TCRdb's table, derived via immunoSEQ multiplex PCR, lists solely in-frame clones and lacks some. This table holds about 96,000 clones, 65% to 80% found once. Sequencing was performed on PBMCs. The receptors were gathered from a woman aged 70-85 years in good health and CMV-seropositive. CDR3s include the opening cysteine and the closing phenylalanine or tryptophan.

J gene | V gene | CDR3 protein
TRBJ2-3 | TRBV5-1 | CASSLLERNTDTQYF
TRBJ2-2 | TRBV7-2 | CASSPGLRTGELFF
TRBJ2-3 | TRBV4-2 | CASSQDGVAGGPDTQYF
TRBJ1-5 | TRBV6-5 | CASRDRGFGQPQHF
TRBJ1-1 | TRBV6-5 | CASSIQAANTEAFF
TRBJ1-2 | TRBV7-8 | CASSPNIAQVNYGYTF
TRBJ2-7 | TRBV6-5 | CASSYGGGDEQYF
TRBJ2-7 | TRBV12-5 | CASGSRPGAGPYEQYF
TRBJ1-2 | TRBV19 | CASSAEGRNYGYTF
TRBJ2-7 | TRBV9 | CASSELTGEQYF
TRBJ2-1 | TRBV5-1 | CASSLSNFGTGIDNEQFF
TRBJ1-4 | TRBV4-3 | CASSPGGQIFNEKLFF
TRBJ2-1 | TRBV6-1 | CASSELTSGRNEQFF
TRBJ1-6 | TRBV19 | CATSDRGSYNSPLHF
TRBJ2-3 | TRBV2 | CASSLTSSETDTQYF
TRBJ1-6 | TRBV5-6 | CASSFAGRSPLHF
TRBJ1-6 | TRBV4-2 | CASSRDRARGDSPLHF
TRBJ2-1 | TRBV7-3 | CASSYSSGRAYEQFF
TRBJ2-2 | TRBV5-1 | CASSPGQPNTGELFF
TRBJ2-1 | TRBV10-3 | CAIRDSYNEQFF
TRBJ2-5 | TRBV5-6 | CASSLGTGRGETQYF
TRBJ2-5 | TRBV18 | CASSPGRGKETQYF
TRBJ1-6 | TRBV4-1 | CASSQDRSSYNSPLHF
TRBJ2-2 | TRBV2 | CASSAASGRTGELFF
TRBJ1-2 | TRBV7-2 | CASSLGGAYGYTF
TRBJ2-2 | TRBV14 | CAGSQPGFAGELFF
TRBJ1-4 | TRBV28 | CASSVRNEKLFF
TRBJ2-6 | TRBV5-1 | CASSFDPGVSGANVLTF
TRBJ2-7 | TRBV6-4 | CASNFKRGGRYKYEQYF
TRBJ1-4 | TRBV5-4 | CASSTRQAGVEKLFF
TRBJ2-2 | TRBV2 | CASMRLAADTGELFF
TRBJ2-5 | TRBV7-8 | CASSANPGLAAGETQYF
TRBJ2-7 | TRBV28 | CASTPDWDTAYEQYF
TRBJ1-1 | TRBV7-2 | CASSQTDTEAFF
TRBJ1-6 | TRBV5-6 | CASSIADRAHNSPLHF
TRBJ2-7 | TRBV10-2 | CASSDWGGEQYF
TRBJ1-1 | TRBV10-2 | CASRETGTNTEAFF
TRBJ2-3 | TRBV6-4 | CASSEEAADTQYF
TRBJ1-4 | TRBV28 | CASDRRDRIGEKLFF
TRBJ2-2 | TRBV28 | CASRVWSTGELFF
TRBJ1-1 | TRBV6-6 | CASSYVQGYMNTEAFF
TRBJ1-1 | TRBV6-5 | CASRIPGGKNTEAFF
TRBJ1-1 | TRBV19 | CASSIASTRGTEAFF
TRBJ1-5 | TRBV7-9 | CASSWDKANQPQHF
TRBJ1-5 | TRBV7-2 | CASSLAGTEGNQPQHF
TRBJ1-2 | TRBV28 | CASSSYMGQGANYGYTF
TRBJ2-5 | TRBV7-9 | CASSPRSNQGGETQYF
TRBJ1-3 | TRBV11-2 | CASSLDASASRANF
TRBJ1-1 | TRBV25-1 | CASSEGRTEAFF
TRBJ2-2 | TRBV28 | CASSGTSAARELFF
TRBJ2-1 | TRBV6-6 | CASRTRTGGSYNEQFF
TRBJ1-2 | TRBV7-2 | CASSLAGGFGSRYGYTF
TRBJ2-3 | TRBV7-9 | CASSRAQGAEDTQYF
TRBJ1-2 | TRBV5-1 | CASSLAQGFKVRYGYTF
TRBJ1-2 | TRBV20-1 | CSADSGYTF
TRBJ2-1 | TRBV7-2 | CASSVTGTSVLQFF
TRBJ2-1 | TRBV7-9 | CASSLVAGDEQFF
TRBJ2-3 | TRBV4-1 | CASSQVTTSGSGTEYF
TRBJ1-5 | TRBV7-2 | CASSLEGQGGRPQHF